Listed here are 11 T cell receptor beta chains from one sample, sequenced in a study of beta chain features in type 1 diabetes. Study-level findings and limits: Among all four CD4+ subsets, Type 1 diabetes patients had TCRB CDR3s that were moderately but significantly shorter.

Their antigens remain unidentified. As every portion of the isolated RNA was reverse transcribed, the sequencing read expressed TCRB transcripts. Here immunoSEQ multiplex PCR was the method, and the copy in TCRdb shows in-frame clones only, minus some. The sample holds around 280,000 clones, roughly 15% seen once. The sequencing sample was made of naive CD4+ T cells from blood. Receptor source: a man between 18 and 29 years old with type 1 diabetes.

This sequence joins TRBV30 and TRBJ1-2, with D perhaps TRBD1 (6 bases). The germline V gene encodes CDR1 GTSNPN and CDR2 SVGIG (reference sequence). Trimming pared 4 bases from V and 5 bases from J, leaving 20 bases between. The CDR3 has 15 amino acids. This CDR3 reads CAWMGGGGDEYGYTF. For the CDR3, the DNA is TGTGCCTGGATGGGCGGCGGGGGCGATGAGTATGGCTACACCTTC.

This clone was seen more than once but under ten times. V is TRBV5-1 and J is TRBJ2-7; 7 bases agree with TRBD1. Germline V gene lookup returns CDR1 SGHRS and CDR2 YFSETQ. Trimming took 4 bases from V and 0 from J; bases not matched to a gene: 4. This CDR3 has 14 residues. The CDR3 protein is CASSMTGSSYEQYF. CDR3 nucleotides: TGCGCCAGCAGCATGACAGGGAGCTCCTACGAGCAGTACTTC.

The CDR3 DNA is TGTGCCTGGAAGACAGGGACCTACAATGAGCAGTTCTTC. This gives the protein CAWKTGTYNEQFF. The V call is TRBV30, the J call TRBJ2-1; 7 nucleotides agree with TRBD1. The CDR3 sequence is 13 residues long. V lost 4 bases and J lost 2; bases outside the gene matches: 2. Per the germline V gene, CDR1 is GTSNPN and CDR2 is SVGIG (reference sequence).

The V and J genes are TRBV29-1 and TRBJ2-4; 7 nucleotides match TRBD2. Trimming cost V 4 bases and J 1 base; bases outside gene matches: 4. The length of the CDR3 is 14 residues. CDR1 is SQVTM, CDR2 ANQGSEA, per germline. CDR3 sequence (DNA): TGCAGCGTTGCCAGCGGGATGGCCAAAAACATTCAGTACTTC. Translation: CSVASGMAKNIQYF.

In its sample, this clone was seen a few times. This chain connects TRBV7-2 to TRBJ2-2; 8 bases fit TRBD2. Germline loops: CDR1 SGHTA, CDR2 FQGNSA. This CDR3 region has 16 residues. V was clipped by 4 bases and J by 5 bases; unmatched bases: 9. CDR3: CASSSREGLYTGELFF. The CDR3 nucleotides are TGTGCCAGCAGCTCCCGGGAGGGTCTTTATACCGGGGAGCTGTTTTTT.

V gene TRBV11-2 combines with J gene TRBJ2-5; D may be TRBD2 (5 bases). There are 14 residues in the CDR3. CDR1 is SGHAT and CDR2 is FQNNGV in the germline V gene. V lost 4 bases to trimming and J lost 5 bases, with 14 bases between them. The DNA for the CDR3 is TGTGCCAGCAGCTACCGGGCTGGGGAGGAGACCCAGTACTTC. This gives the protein CASSYRAGEETQYF.

CDR3 in amino acids: CAWSVQGPGSPLHF. The CDR3 region has the DNA TGTGCCTGGAGTGTACAGGGTCCGGGTTCACCCCTCCACTTT. This chain uses TRBV30 with TRBJ1-6; D is perhaps TRBD1 (6 bases). Germline CDR1 reads GTSNPN; CDR2 reads SVGIG (reference sequence). Between the trimmed V and J ends, which lost 0 bases and 9 bases, there was a span of 12 bases. CDR3 length equals 14 residues.

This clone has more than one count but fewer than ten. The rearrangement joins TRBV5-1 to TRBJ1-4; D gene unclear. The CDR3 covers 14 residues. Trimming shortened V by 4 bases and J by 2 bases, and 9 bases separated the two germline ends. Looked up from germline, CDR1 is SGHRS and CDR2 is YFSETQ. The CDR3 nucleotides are TGCGCCAGCAGCCTGGAGAGGACTAATGAAAAACTGTTTTTT. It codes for CASSLERTNEKLFF.

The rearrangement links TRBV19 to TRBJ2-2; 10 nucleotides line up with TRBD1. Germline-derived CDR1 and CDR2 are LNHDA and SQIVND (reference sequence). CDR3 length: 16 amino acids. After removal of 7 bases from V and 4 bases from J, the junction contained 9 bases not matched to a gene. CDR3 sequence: CASTRVTGGGTGELFF. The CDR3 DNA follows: TGTGCCAGTACCCGGGTGACAGGGGGCGGCACCGGGGAGCTGTTTTTT.

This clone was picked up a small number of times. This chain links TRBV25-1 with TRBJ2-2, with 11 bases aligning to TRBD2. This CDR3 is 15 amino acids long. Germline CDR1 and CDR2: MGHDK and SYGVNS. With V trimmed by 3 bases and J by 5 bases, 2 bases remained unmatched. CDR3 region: CASSESSGRTGELFF. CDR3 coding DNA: TGTGCCAGCAGTGAGTCTAGCGGGAGGACCGGGGAGCTGTTTTTT.

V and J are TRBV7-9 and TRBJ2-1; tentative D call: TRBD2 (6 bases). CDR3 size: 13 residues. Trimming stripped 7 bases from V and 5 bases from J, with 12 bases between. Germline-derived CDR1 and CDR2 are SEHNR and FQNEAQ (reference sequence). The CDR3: CASTSATHNEQFF. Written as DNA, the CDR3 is TGTGCCAGCACTAGCGCCACCCACAATGAGCAGTTCTTC.